A single sample gave rise to the 19 T cell receptor beta chains below, sequenced in a study of blood T cell repertoires in COVID-19. Some clones are missing from TCRdb's copy, which holds only in-frame ones; the method was immunoSEQ multiplex PCR. The sample holds 95,000 to 150,000 clones, 88% seen once. Sequences were obtained from peripheral blood. The receptors were sampled from a woman in her forties or fifties with active or convalescent COVID-19.

This clone appeared a single time. The rearrangement joins TRBV11-3 to TRBJ2-1; D uncertain. With 2 bases removed from V and 3 bases from J, the gap between germline ends came to 20 bases. Per germline, CDR1 SGHNT and CDR2 YENEEA. The CDR3 spans 18 residues. The CDR3 DNA reads TGTGCCAGCAGCTTACGGCCCCCACTACTACTAAACTACAATGAGCAGTTCTTC. It is translated as CASSLRPPLLLNYNEQFF.

The V call is TRBV5-1, the J call TRBJ2-5; D is possibly TRBD2 (6 bases). The CDR3 runs to 15 residues. Trimming removed 0 bases at V and 4 bases at J, with 13 bases between. Germline V gives CDR1 SGHRS, CDR2 YFSETQ. The DNA for the CDR3 is TGCGCCAGCAGCTTGGCAGCAGGGCGGGGAGAGACCCAGTACTTC. Its translation: CASSLAAGRGETQYF.

The chain combines TRBV19 with TRBJ2-7, with 9 bases matching TRBD1. Germline V gene data show CDR1 as LNHDA and CDR2 as SQIVND (reference sequence). V was pared by 5 bases and J by 7 bases, with 6 bases of the junction left unmatched. This CDR3 comprises 13 residues. CDR3 sequence: CASSSMGQGEQYF. The CDR3 region has the DNA TGTGCCAGTAGTTCTATGGGACAGGGTGAGCAGTACTTC. Complete variable domain (other parts from reference TRBV19 and TRBJ2-7): DGGITQSPKYLFRKEGQNVTLSCEQNLNHDAMYWYRQDPGQGLRLIYYSQIVNDFQKGDIAEGYSVSREKKESFPLTVTSAQKNPTAFYLCASSSMGQGEQYFGPGTRLTVT.

In nucleotides, the CDR3 is TGTGCCAGCTCACCAATAGAGGGGGTTTACTCCTACGAGCAGTACTTC. It translates to CASSPIEGVYSYEQYF. The chain joins TRBV18 to TRBJ2-7; tentatively, D is TRBD1 (6 bases). This CDR3 contains 16 residues. The germline V gene has CDR1 KGHSH and CDR2 LQKENI. V lost 2 bases and J 0 bases, leaving 14 bases between the germline ends. The entire variable domain, with the rest obtained from reference TRBV18 and TRBJ2-7, is as follows: NAGVMQNPRHLVRRRGQEARLRCSPMKGHSHVYWYRQLPEEGLKFMVYLQKENIIDESGMPKERFSAEFPKEGPSILRIQQVVRGDSAAYFCASSPIEGVYSYEQYFGPGTRLTVT.

The V and J genes are TRBV5-4 and TRBJ2-3; 9 bases fit TRBD1. CDR3 length equals 15 residues. From germline, CDR1 is SGHNT and CDR2 YYREEE (reference sequence). After removal of 3 bases from V and 5 bases from J, the junction contained 7 bases not matched to a gene. The CDR3 DNA is TGTGCCAGCAGCTCAGGACAGGGGAATAAAGATACGCAGTATTTT. Amino acids: CASSSGQGNKDTQYF.

This chain uses TRBV6-5 with TRBJ2-1, with 13 bases identical to TRBD2. The CDR3 length is 15 residues. With V trimmed by 6 bases and J by 1 base, 0 bases remained unmatched. Germline V CDR1 and CDR2: MNHEY, SVGAGI. The CDR3 nucleotides read TGTGCCAGCAGGGGACTAGCGGGATCCTACAATGAGCAGTTCTTC. It encodes CASRGLAGSYNEQFF.

The V gene is TRBV28, the J gene TRBJ2-5, with 8 nucleotides matching TRBD2. CDR1 and CDR2 from the germline V gene are MDHEN and SYDVKM. The CDR3 extends over 13 amino acids. After removal of 8 bases from V and 5 bases from J, the junction contained 7 bases not matched to a gene. CDR3 region: CASGSGSRETQYF. CDR3 sequence (DNA): TGTGCCAGCGGAAGCGGGAGCCGGGAGACCCAGTACTTC. Together with reference TRBV28 and TRBJ2-5, the CDR3 gives the full variable domain: DVKVTQSSRYLVKRTGEKVFLECVQDMDHENMFWYRQDPGLGLRLIYFSYDVKMKEKGDIPEGYSVSREKKERFSLILESASTNQTSMYLCASGSGSRETQYFGPGTRLLVL.

The rearrangement links TRBV24-1 to TRBJ1-6; 8 bases map to TRBD1. The CDR3 has 15 residues. Germline V gene lookup returns CDR1 KGHDR and CDR2 SFDVKD. Trimming removed 4 bases from V and 8 bases from J; junction bases left unmatched: 6. Here the CDR3 DNA reads TGTGCCACCAGTGACCCAGGGGGCGCAGATTCACCCCTCCACTTT. It codes for CATSDPGGADSPLHF.

The chain links TRBV27 to TRBJ2-1, with 7 bases aligning to TRBD2. With V trimmed by 4 bases and J by 5 bases, 11 bases remained unmatched. Germline V gene sequence: CDR1 MNHEY, CDR2 SMNVEV (reference sequence). This CDR3 contains 16 residues. The CDR3 spells CASSSLSGRMNNEQFF. In DNA, the CDR3 is TGTGCCAGCAGTTCACTCTCCGGGAGGATGAACAATGAGCAGTTCTTC.

This clone was seen a single time. V gene TRBV13 combines with J gene TRBJ1-6; D is perhaps TRBD1 (6 bases). The V end was cut by 2 bases, the J end by 3 bases, with 8 bases between. Germline CDR1 PRHDT, CDR2 FYEKMQ (reference sequence). The CDR3 runs 15 residues. The CDR3 loop is CASSLRDNYNSPLHF. CDR3 in DNA: TGTGCCAGCAGCTTACGGGACAACTATAATTCACCCCTCCACTTT.

The rearrangement links TRBV28 to TRBJ2-5; possible D gene TRBD2, 6 bases. Trimming pared 3 bases from V and 1 base from J, leaving 9 bases between. The germline V gene has CDR1 MDHEN and CDR2 SYDVKM. CDR3 size: 14 residues. As DNA, the CDR3 is TGTGCCAGCAGTTTCGGAGGGGCCCAAGAGACCCAGTACTTC. This sequence encodes CASSFGGAQETQYF.

This CDR3 reads CASSLDLSGNTIYF. The CDR3 nucleotides read TGTGCCAGCAGCTTAGACCTGAGTGGAAACACCATATATTTT. The chain couples TRBV11-2 to TRBJ1-3; D uncertain. Trimming took off 0 bases at V and 3 bases at J, with 6 bases between the two ends. The CDR3 runs to 14 residues. CDR1 and CDR2 from the germline V gene are SGHAT and FQNNGV.

This rearrangement joins TRBV6-2 or TRBV6-3 to TRBJ1-4; perhaps TRBD1 as D (5 bases). The CDR3 length is 15 residues. V was cut by 6 bases and J by 0 bases, with 11 bases left in between. Germline lookup yields CDR1 MNHEY and CDR2 SVGEGT. The CDR3 region is CASSPLTATNEKLFF. The CDR3, as DNA: TGTGCCAGCAGCCCCTTGACAGCAACTAATGAAAAACTGTTTTTT.

This chain joins TRBV6-5 and TRBJ2-7; no clear D gene. The V gene's germline CDR1 is MNHEY and CDR2 SVGAGI. V was pared by 6 bases and J by 3 bases, with 6 bases between. The CDR3 length is 11 residues. CDR3 amino acids: CASRSNYEQYF. The CDR3, as DNA: TGTGCCAGCAGATCTAACTACGAGCAGTACTTC.

The chain is built from TRBV10-3 and TRBJ2-2; D is uncertain. CDR1 and CDR2 (germline): ENHRY, SYGVKD. This CDR3 region has 15 residues. The germline V and J ends were trimmed by 4 bases and 0 bases, with 9 bases remaining between them. The CDR3 is CAISGADANTGELFF. CDR3 DNA: TGTGCCATCAGTGGGGCAGACGCGAACACCGGGGAGCTGTTTTTT.

The chain has TRBV5-8 and TRBJ1-1, with D possibly being TRBD1 (5 bases). Trimming took 4 bases from V and 7 from J, leaving 11 bases between them. The CDR3 length is 12 residues. The V gene's germline CDR1 is SGHTS and CDR2 YDEGEE. The CDR3: CASSIYRFEAFF. CDR3 DNA sequence: TGTGCCAGCAGCATTTACAGGTTTGAAGCTTTCTTT.

V usage is TRBV3-1 (or the pseudogene TRBV3-2) and J usage is TRBJ2-2; TRBD1 agrees at 10 bases. The length of the CDR3 is 17 residues. CDR1 and CDR2 from the germline V gene are LGHDT and YNNKEL (reference sequence). Losses at the gene ends were 4 bases for V and 5 bases for J; bases not matched to a gene: 10. CDR3 residues: CASSPLGTGARTGELFF. CDR3 in DNA: TGTGCCAGCAGCCCACTCGGGACAGGGGCTAGGACCGGGGAGCTGTTTTTT.

CDR3 nucleotide sequence: TGTGCCAGCAGTTACGGTGACAGGGGATACGGGACCCAGTACTTC. Its translation: CASSYGDRGYGTQYF. The chain links TRBV6-2 or TRBV6-3 to TRBJ2-5; 8 positions agree with TRBD1. J gave up 7 bases and V 2 bases, and 9 bases lay outside the gene matches. Per germline, CDR1 MNHEY and CDR2 SVGEGT. CDR3 size: 15 residues.

The V call is TRBV7-2, the J call TRBJ1-3; D is undetermined. Trimming left V 2 bases short and J 4 bases short, with 6 bases between. CDR1 and CDR2 from the germline V gene are SGHTA and FQGNSA. The CDR3 has 13 amino acids. CDR3 region: CASSLMAGNTIYF. The CDR3 DNA reads TGTGCCAGCAGCTTAATGGCAGGAAACACCATATATTTT.